A selection of T cell receptor beta chains follows, all from one sample in a study of graft-versus-host responses after intestinal transplantation. Some clones are missing from TCRdb's copy, which holds only in-frame ones; the method was immunoSEQ multiplex PCR. This sample has around 78,000 clones, with around nine tenths found just once. Antigen specificity for these receptors is unknown. The sample consisted of unstimulated CD8+ T cells sorted from spleen or lymph node cells, taken before transplant. These receptors all stem from a human donor who was the organ donor for an intestinal transplant. Each CDR3 is given with its conserved first and last residue.

j_gene: TRBJ1-3
v_gene: TRBV7-9
CDR3aa: CASSPLFRAGNTIYF

j_gene: TRBJ1-3
v_gene: TRBV14
CDR3aa: CASSQDWRTTGNTIYF

j_gene: TRBJ2-7
v_gene: TRBV6-6
CDR3aa: CASKPGQGVYEQYF

j_gene: TRBJ1-3
v_gene: TRBV11-2
CDR3aa: CASSSADTPGPGNTIYF

j_gene: TRBJ2-1
v_gene: TRBV19
CDR3aa: CASIQGSTGSYNEQFF

j_gene: TRBJ2-7
v_gene: TRBV4-1
CDR3aa: CASSLQGLALSYEQYF

j_gene: TRBJ2-1
v_gene: TRBV7-9
CDR3aa: CASSSPGTGNEQFF

j_gene: TRBJ1-1
v_gene: TRBV6-1
CDR3aa: CASSEWGTEPFRMTDTEAFF

j_gene: TRBJ1-2
v_gene: TRBV6-1
CDR3aa: CASRGWTGYGYTF

j_gene: TRBJ1-2
v_gene: TRBV29-1
CDR3aa: CSVATSFYGYTF

j_gene: TRBJ1-5
v_gene: TRBV28
CDR3aa: CASSLGGDRLLGRSNQPQHF

j_gene: TRBJ2-7
v_gene: TRBV4-1
CDR3aa: CASSLRTSGGLASSYEQYF

j_gene: TRBJ2-1
v_gene: TRBV5-1
CDR3aa: CASSLQWGREQFF

j_gene: TRBJ1-5
v_gene: TRBV7-9
CDR3aa: CASSRGQGAQPQHF

j_gene: TRBJ1-1
v_gene: TRBV18
CDR3aa: CASSPVDRANTEAFF

j_gene: TRBJ2-7
v_gene: TRBV6-5
CDR3aa: CASSSLLASEQYF

j_gene: TRBJ2-1
v_gene: TRBV4-1
CDR3aa: CASSQDAGTINEQFF

j_gene: TRBJ2-3
v_gene: TRBV11-2
CDR3aa: CASSLEASGGAVTDTQYF

j_gene: TRBJ2-1
v_gene: TRBV29-1
CDR3aa: CSVEDHSSSYNEQFF

j_gene: TRBJ2-3
v_gene: TRBV11-2
CDR3aa: CASSLDQPDTQYF

j_gene: TRBJ1-1
v_gene: TRBV9
CDR3aa: CASSTGTGGSRATEAFF

j_gene: TRBJ2-1
v_gene: TRBV27
CDR3aa: CASSPSLVNEQFF

j_gene: TRBJ1-4
v_gene: TRBV9
CDR3aa: CASSPAMQRGKLFF

j_gene: TRBJ1-5
v_gene: TRBV19
CDR3aa: CASRQGPQPQHF

j_gene: TRBJ2-4
v_gene: TRBV5-1
CDR3aa: CASSLGGRIGIQYF

j_gene: TRBJ2-7
v_gene: TRBV7-2
CDR3aa: CASSFDRGRSYEQYF

j_gene: TRBJ2-7
v_gene: TRBV4-1
CDR3aa: CASSQDLSGPYYEQYF

j_gene: TRBJ1-1
v_gene: TRBV28
CDR3aa: CASSSRQTGWNTEAFF